A selection of T cell receptor beta chains follows, all from one sample in a study of PD-L1 blockade in urothelial cancer. Data came from immunoSEQ multiplex PCR; TCRdb stores just in-frame clones and leaves some out. The table includes approximately 41,000 clones, around 85% detected once. The sample here was PBMCs, taken around atezolizumab (anti-PD-L1) treatment. The receptors stem from an elderly man with urothelial cancer. Both conserved end residues are part of each CDR3. A D gene is named only where the DNA matches it firmly. Rows may omit the clone size; those that give it use once, few, many or a size class.

clone_size | d_call | cdr3_length | j_call | v_call | cdr3_nt | cdr3_aa
. | TRBD1 | 15 | TRBJ2-7 | TRBV15 | TGTGCCACCAGCCCCTTCCAGGGGGCAACGGTCGAGCAGTACTTC | CATSPFQGATVEQYF
. | . | 14 | TRBJ1-1 | TRBV28 | TGTGCCACCTTAGGGGACTTTGGGTTATCTGAAGCTTTCTTT | CATLGDFGLSEAFF
few | TRBD1 | 18 | TRBJ1-4 | TRBV4-3 | TGCGCCAGCAGCCAAGGGAGACAGGGGGCAGGGGCTAATGAAAAACTGTTTTTT | CASSQGRQGAGANEKLFF
. | TRBD2 | 16 | TRBJ2-1 | TRBV4-1 | TGCGCCAGCAGCCAAGAACTAGCGAACTCCTACAATGAGCAGTTCTTC | CASSQELANSYNEQFF
. | TRBD1 | 14 | TRBJ1-1 | TRBV4-1 | TGCGCCAGCAGCCCTCGACAGGGGGGCACTGAAGCTTTCTTT | CASSPRQGGTEAFF
once | . | 12 | TRBJ1-1 | TRBV19 | TGTGCCAGTAGACCGGGGAACACTGAAGCTTTCTTT | CASRPGNTEAFF
. | . | 13 | TRBJ1-2 | TRBV29-1 | TGCAGCGGCGAACAGGTATTTGGATATGGCTACACCTTC | CSGEQVFGYGYTF
. | . | 18 | TRBJ2-6 | TRBV19 | TGTGCCAGTAGTCCGGTTAGCAGCCCTACCTCTGGGGCCAACGTCCTGACTTTC | CASSPVSSPTSGANVLTF
few | . | 14 | TRBJ1-2 | TRBV19 | TGTGCCAGTAGTCGGCCGGGACAAATCTATGGCTACACCTTC | CASSRPGQIYGYTF
. | TRBD2 | 19 | TRBJ2-2 | TRBV19 | TGTGCCAGTAGTACCCGATCGTTTAAACGGGAGGATAACACCGGGGAGCTGTTTTTT | CASSTRSFKREDNTGELFF
. | . | 14 | TRBJ1-5 | TRBV10-2 | TGCGCCAGCAGTGAGCAGGGAGGGAATCAGCCCCAGCATTTT | CASSEQGGNQPQHF
. | TRBD1 | 15 | TRBJ2-1 | TRBV7-6 | TGTGCCAGCAGCTTAGCTGGACAGGGTCGGTATGAGCAGTTCTTC | CASSLAGQGRYEQFF
once | TRBD1 | 16 | TRBJ2-2 | TRBV27 | TGTGCCAGCAGTCAACGGACAGGGCAGGGCACCGGGGAGCTGTTTTTT | CASSQRTGQGTGELFF
. | TRBD2 | 13 | TRBJ2-1 | TRBV7-2 | TGTGCCAGCAGCTTAGATCCTAGCGGGACCCGGTTCTTC | CASSLDPSGTRFF
. | TRBD1 | 15 | TRBJ1-2 | TRBV7-2 | TGTGCCAGCAGCTTGCGGGACAGCAACCTCTATGGCTACACCTTC | CASSLRDSNLYGYTF
. | TRBD1 | 12 | TRBJ2-7 | TRBV2 | TGTGCCAGCAGTGCAGAGACAGGGCGGCAGTACTTC | CASSAETGRQYF
few | TRBD2 | 15 | TRBJ2-1 | TRBV6-5 | TGTGCCAGCAGAAAGCGGGATAGCCCCTACAATGAGCAGTTCTTC | CASRKRDSPYNEQFF
. | . | 14 | TRBJ2-5 | TRBV18 | TGTGCCAGCTCACCACCAGTACAGCAAGAGACCCAGTACTTC | CASSPPVQQETQYF
. | TRBD1 | 13 | TRBJ2-5 | TRBV30 | TGTGCCTGGAGTGAGGACAGGGTTGAGACCCAGTACTTC | CAWSEDRVETQYF
. | TRBD2 | 15 | TRBJ2-3 | TRBV6-5 | TGTGCCAGCCGGAGGACTAGCGGGCGCACAGATACGCAGTATTTT | CASRRTSGRTDTQYF
. | TRBD2 | 18 | TRBJ2-1 | TRBV19 | TGTGCCAGTCAAAGGACTAGCGGGAAAGGTGGGTCCTACAATGAGCAGTTCTTC | CASQRTSGKGGSYNEQFF
. | . | 14 | TRBJ2-3 | TRBV9 | TGTGCCAGCAGCTCCCCTGGAGGGACCGTAACGCAGTATTTT | CASSSPGGTVTQYF
once | TRBD2 | 16 | TRBJ2-7 | TRBV5-6 | TGTGCCAGCGCCGGGACTAGCGGGAGGCGTTCCTACGAGCAGTACTTC | CASAGTSGRRSYEQYF
. | TRBD1 | 13 | TRBJ2-7 | TRBV19 | TGTGCCAGTAGTATGGGACAGACCTACGAGCAGTACTTC | CASSMGQTYEQYF
few | TRBD2 | 13 | TRBJ2-7 | TRBV27 | TGTGCCAGCAGTTTCCGGGAGGGGGACGAGCAGTACTTC | CASSFREGDEQYF
. | . | 14 | TRBJ2-2 | TRBV5-6 | TGTGCCAGCAGCTTGGACAGCTGGGCGGGGGAGCTGTTTTTT | CASSLDSWAGELFF
. | TRBD1 | 15 | TRBJ1-1 | TRBV10-1 | TGCGCCAGCAGTGGACAGGGGGTCACTTTCTCTGAAGCTTTCTTT | CASSGQGVTFSEAFF
. | . | 15 | TRBJ2-7 | TRBV5-4 | TGTGCCAGCAGCTTCCAGGCCCTAAAAACCTACGAGCAGTACTTC | CASSFQALKTYEQYF
once | . | 14 | TRBJ1-1 | TRBV5-1 | TGCGCCAGCAGCTTGGAGGCGGCGAACACTGAAGCTTTCTTT | CASSLEAANTEAFF
few | . | 14 | TRBJ1-1 | TRBV21-1 | TGTGCCAGCAGCAAATGTGAGGAGGGCACTGAAGCTTTCTTT | CASSKCEEGTEAFF
. | . | 16 | TRBJ1-3 | TRBV2 | TGTGCCAGCATGAATGGGCAGCTAAGCTCTGGAAACACCATATATTTT | CASMNGQLSSGNTIYF
. | . | 15 | TRBJ1-3 | TRBV25-1 | TGTGCCAGCAGTGCCGACAGGCATGGTGGAAACACCATATATTTT | CASSADRHGGNTIYF
. | . | 14 | TRBJ2-3 | TRBV6-5 | TGTGCCAGCAGCCGAGATTGGTATTCAGATACGCAGTATTTT | CASSRDWYSDTQYF
once | TRBD2 | 20 | TRBJ2-5 | TRBV12-5 | TGTGCTAGTGGTTTGCCCCAGACTAGCGGGAGTACTGGGGTCGGAGAGACCCAGTACTTC | CASGLPQTSGSTGVGETQYF
. | . | 13 | TRBJ1-2 | TRBV6-5 | TGTGCCAGCAGTTACGACGTTTCTTCGGACTGCACCTTC | CASSYDVSSDCTF
. | TRBD2 | 16 | TRBJ2-2 | TRBV11-2 | TGTGCCAGCAGCCAAGATAGCGGGAGGAGGGCCGGGGAGCTGTTTTTT | CASSQDSGRRAGELFF
. | . | 13 | TRBJ1-3 | TRBV5-4 | TGTGCCAGCAGCGACACCTCTGGAAACACCATATATTTT | CASSDTSGNTIYF
. | . | 12 | TRBJ2-4 | TRBV28 | TGTGCCAGCAGTAGGGGGAGCAACATTCAGTACTTC | CASSRGSNIQYF
. | . | 14 | TRBJ2-7 | TRBV11-2 | TGTGCCAGCAGCCCCGAGGAGGTGACCTACGAGCAGTACTTC | CASSPEEVTYEQYF
. | . | 14 | TRBJ1-1 | TRBV25-1 | TGTGCCAGCAGAGCCCGGGGGGCGGGGACTGAAGCTTTCTTT | CASRARGAGTEAFF
. | . | 12 | TRBJ1-2 | TRBV19 | TGTGCCAGTAGTCCTACTAACTATGGCTACACCTTC | CASSPTNYGYTF
. | TRBD1 | 16 | TRBJ2-1 | TRBV28 | TGTGCCAGCAGTTTATACAGGGGAGACTCCTACAATGAGCAGTTCTTC | CASSLYRGDSYNEQFF
. | . | 13 | TRBJ2-5 | TRBV27 | TGTGCCAGCAGTTCCATGGCATCAGAGACCCAGTACTTC | CASSSMASETQYF
. | . | 15 | TRBJ1-5 | TRBV5-1 | TGCGCCAGCAGCAGGTCAGGAGGCGATGATCAGCCCCAGCATTTT | CASSRSGGDDQPQHF
. | . | 16 | TRBJ1-3 | TRBV7-9 | TGTGCCAGCAGCCCTCAGAGGATGGTCTCTGGAAACACCATATATTTT | CASSPQRMVSGNTIYF